Shown below are 17 T cell receptor beta chains from a single sample sequenced in a study of T cells in tuberculosis. Clones were read by immunoSEQ multiplex PCR, and TCRdb kept only the in-frame ones, dropping some. The sample contains tens of thousands of clones, roughly 85% of which appear only once. Noted time point: new active TB diagnosis, blood taken before or within 7 days of starting treatment. Material: PBMCs, obtained at tuberculosis diagnosis. These receptors were obtained from an adult with tuberculosis.

The chain carries TRBV7-9 and TRBJ2-7; D uncertain. V lost 2 bases, J lost 4 bases, and 6 bases lay in between. The CDR3 is made up of 12 amino acids. Germline V gives CDR1 SEHNR, CDR2 FQNEAQ (reference sequence). This CDR3 reads CASSLSGYEQYF. Here the CDR3 DNA reads TGTGCCAGCAGCTTATCCGGGTACGAGCAGTACTTC.

The chain links TRBV4-3 to TRBJ1-2, with 8 bases matching TRBD1. V shed 4 bases and J 0 bases; nucleotides not matched to a gene: 7. The CDR3 runs 16 residues. CDR1 and CDR2 from the germline V gene are LGHNA and YSLEER. The CDR3 coding sequence is TGCGCCAGCAGCCCCGGGACAGGAGAAGCTAACTATGGCTACACCTTC. It encodes CASSPGTGEANYGYTF.

V and J are TRBV27 and TRBJ2-7; D perhaps matches TRBD2 (6 bases). CDR3 length: 14 amino acids. CDR1 and CDR2 from the germline V gene are MNHEY and SMNVEV (reference sequence). Trimming took off 8 bases at V and 4 bases at J, with 18 bases between the two ends. CDR3 DNA sequence: TGTGCCAGCGGACCTGCAGGGAGGCGGTACGAGCAGTACTTC. Residues: CASGPAGRRYEQYF.

The chain recombines TRBV4-1 with TRBJ1-4, with D possibly TRBD1 on 5 matching bases. V dropped 1 base and J dropped 6 bases, with 12 bases sitting between them. Germline V gene sequence: CDR1 MGHRA, CDR2 YSYEKL. The CDR3 spans 15 residues. CDR3 bases: TGCGCCAGCAGCCAAGCAGGGTGGGGTGATGAAAAACTGTTTTTT. The encoded protein is CASSQAGWGDEKLFF.

The chain couples TRBV9 to TRBJ2-7; D is unresolved. The V gene's germline CDR1 is SGDLS and CDR2 YYNGEE. The CDR3 runs to 15 residues. The ends were cut back, 2 bases at V and 3 bases at J, with 15 bases in the middle. CDR3 in DNA: TGTGCCAGCAGCGTTTCTCTAGAGAGTCACTACGAGCAGTACTTC. The encoded protein is CASSVSLESHYEQYF.

The V call is TRBV5-1, the J call TRBJ2-1, with 7 positions matching TRBD1. V dropped 4 bases and J dropped 0; count of bases not matched to a gene: 7. The CDR3 runs to 16 residues. Germline V gene sequence: CDR1 SGHRS, CDR2 YFSETQ. The CDR3 is CASSPHRGSSYNEQFF. DNA for the CDR3: TGCGCCAGCAGCCCCCACAGGGGTTCCTCCTACAATGAGCAGTTCTTC.

The chain recombines TRBV15 with TRBJ2-2; TRBD1 is a possible D gene (6 bases). In germline, CDR1 is LNHNV, CDR2 YYDKDF (reference sequence). The CDR3 totals 14 residues. The germline V and J ends were trimmed by 8 bases and 2 bases, with 12 bases remaining between them. CDR3 region: CATRQTGNTGELFF. In DNA, the CDR3 is TGTGCCACCCGCCAGACAGGAAACACCGGGGAGCTGTTTTTT. Based on the CDR3 plus reference TRBV15 and TRBJ2-2, the full variable domain is DAMVIQNPRYQVTQFGKPVTLSCSQTLNHNVMYWYQQKSSQAPKLLFHYYDKDFNNEADTPDNFQSRRPNTSFCFLDIRSPGLGDTAMYLCATRQTGNTGELFFGEGSRLTVL.

The chain is built from TRBV9 and TRBJ2-5, with 8 bases lining up with TRBD2. Germline CDR1 SGDLS, CDR2 YYNGEE. V lost 3 bases, J lost 1 base, and 2 bases stayed unmatched. CDR3 size: 14 residues. The CDR3 DNA reads as TGTGCCAGCAGCGCGAGCGGGGGCCAAGAGACCCAGTACTTC. Its translation: CASSASGGQETQYF.

The CDR3 region is CASSSPGTGTSNQPQHF. The CDR3 nucleotides read TGTGCCAGCAGTTCTCCCGGGACAGGGACTAGCAATCAGCCCCAGCATTTT. This sequence joins TRBV28 and TRBJ1-5; TRBD1 matches 9 bases. Germline V gene lookup returns CDR1 MDHEN and CDR2 SYDVKM. The J segment lost 0 bases and the V segment lost 4 bases, leaving 7 bases of the junction unmatched. The CDR3 contains 17 residues.

This chain uses TRBV20-1 with TRBJ1-2; D not certain. Trimming pared 4 bases from V and 8 bases from J, leaving 11 bases between. The CDR3 sequence is 11 residues long. CDR1 DFQATT and CDR2 SNEGSKA come from the germline V gene (reference sequence). The CDR3 protein is CSATGSRGYTF. In DNA form, the CDR3 reads TGCAGTGCTACTGGGAGTCGGGGCTACACCTTC.

This chain joins TRBV18 and TRBJ1-1, with D perhaps TRBD1 (6 bases). With 6 bases removed from V and 2 bases from J, the gap between germline ends came to 16 bases. This CDR3 has 15 residues. CDR1 and CDR2 from the germline V gene are KGHSH and LQKENI. CDR3 coding DNA: TGTGCCAGCTCCCCCACCGGGGGGGCAAACACTGAAGCTTTCTTT. This sequence encodes CASSPTGGANTEAFF.

The chain links TRBV10-3 to TRBJ1-1; D gene unclear. The CDR3 has 15 residues. V was pared by 6 bases and J by 0 bases, with 14 bases between. CDR1 and CDR2 (germline): ENHRY, SYGVKD. In DNA, the CDR3 is TGTGCCATCAGGGGCACTCCGCAGGTGAACACTGAAGCTTTCTTT. Translating gives CAIRGTPQVNTEAFF.

This chain connects TRBV5-6 to TRBJ1-1; the match to TRBD1 covers 10 bases. The germline CDR1 and CDR2 sequences are SGHDT and YYEEEE. The CDR3 length is 16 residues. V dropped 2 bases and J dropped 3; count of bases not matched to a gene: 7. CDR3 sequence reads: CASSFGTGAYDTEAFF. The CDR3 DNA sequence: TGTGCCAGCAGCTTCGGGACAGGGGCCTACGACACTGAAGCTTTCTTT.

This chain connects TRBV6-6 to TRBJ2-7; the D is unclear. CDR3 length equals 12 residues. Germline values: CDR1 MNHNY, CDR2 SVGAGI (reference sequence). Deletions cut 11 bases from V and 2 bases from J, with 13 bases between. Here the CDR3 reads CASVDSAYEQYF. DNA for the CDR3: TGTGCCTCCGTCGACTCCGCCTACGAGCAGTACTTC.

The chain couples TRBV4-1 to TRBJ2-3, with 11 bases aligning to TRBD1. This CDR3 comprises 15 residues. Per germline, CDR1 MGHRA and CDR2 YSYEKL. With V trimmed by 4 bases and J by 8 bases, 8 bases remained unmatched. DNA for the CDR3: TGCGCCAGCAGCCGACGGGGACAGGGGGAGGGTACGCAGTATTTT. Translated: CASSRRGQGEGTQYF.

This chain links TRBV6-6 with TRBJ1-1; tentative D call: TRBD1 (5 bases). The V and J ends lost 5 bases and 5 bases respectively, with 12 bases between them. Germline V CDR1 and CDR2: MNHNY, SVGAGI (reference sequence). The CDR3 covers 13 residues. The CDR3 is CASSARGDTEAFF. The CDR3, as DNA: TGTGCCAGCAGTGCCCGGGGGGATACTGAAGCTTTCTTT.

This chain links TRBV7-6 with TRBJ1-5, with TRBD1 matching 10 bases. CDR3 length equals 15 residues. Trimming at V came to 5 bases and at J to 2 bases, leaving 3 bases not matched to a gene. CDR1 is SGHVS and CDR2 is FNYEAQ in the germline V gene. The CDR3 is CASSLTGGGNQPQHF. The CDR3 DNA reads as TGTGCCAGCAGCCTGACAGGGGGCGGCAATCAGCCCCAGCATTTT.